The 4 T cell receptor beta chains below all came from one sample that was sequenced in a study of blood T cell repertoires in COVID-19. Only in-frame clones appear in the TCRdb table, and some are missing; sequencing was by immunoSEQ multiplex PCR. The top ten clones hold around an eighth of a sample with some 170,000 clones, about 83% of them seen once. The sample consisted of peripheral blood. These receptors all stem from a woman aged 70 to 79 with COVID-19, enrolled during active disease.

The V and J genes are TRBV29-1 and TRBJ1-1; D is undetermined. V was clipped by 3 bases and J by 0 bases, with 11 bases between them. Per the germline V gene, CDR1 is SQVTM and CDR2 is ANQGSEA. This CDR3 has 14 residues. This CDR3 is CSVERGVMNTEAFF. The CDR3 DNA sequence: TGCAGCGTTGAGCGGGGTGTGATGAACACTGAAGCTTTCTTT.

J is TRBJ2-3 and V is TRBV5-1; TRBD2 agrees at 10 bases. CDR3 size: 17 residues. Looked up from germline, CDR1 is SGHRS and CDR2 is YFSETQ. V was pared by 4 bases and J by 2 bases, with 10 bases of the junction left unmatched. The chain's CDR3 is CASSANKLAGFTDTQYF. The CDR3 nucleotides are TGCGCCAGCAGCGCTAATAAACTAGCGGGGTTCACAGATACGCAGTATTTT.

The rearrangement joins TRBV28 to TRBJ1-5; D is perhaps TRBD1 (5 bases). Trimming removed 0 bases at V and 2 bases at J, with 17 bases between. This CDR3 is 18 amino acids long. The germline V gene encodes CDR1 MDHEN and CDR2 SYDVKM. CDR3 in DNA: TGTGCCAGCAGTTTATGGACAGCCCGGTCTCTGGGCAATCAGCCCCAGCATTTT. Translating gives CASSLWTARSLGNQPQHF.

The chain carries TRBV5-1 and TRBJ1-2; unclear D gene. Trimming left V 4 bases short and J 0 bases short, with 7 bases between. Germline values: CDR1 SGHRS, CDR2 YFSETQ. This CDR3 contains 13 residues. The CDR3 spells CASSLTPNYGYTF. In nucleotides, the CDR3 is TGCGCCAGCAGCCTCACACCTAACTATGGCTACACCTTC.